The text below deals with one T cell receptor (beta chain). These data come from a study of blood T cell repertoires in COVID-19. In germline, CDR1 is DFQATT, CDR2 SNEGSKA (reference sequence). CDR3 length equals 15 residues. Deletions cut 3 bases from V and 0 bases from J, with 12 bases between. The table came from immunoSEQ multiplex PCR; TCRdb's copy has only in-frame clones and leaves some out. The sample yields 220,000 or so clones, roughly 79% seen once. Input material: peripheral blood. The chain combines TRBV20-1 with TRBJ1-3; D unclear. This TCR derives from a woman older than 75 with acute or convalescent COVID-19. The CDR3 DNA follows: TGCAGTGCTAGTTTACAGCTAACCTCTGGAAACACCATATATTTT. It codes for CSASLQLTSGNTIYF.